The 7 T cell receptor beta chains reported below all come from one sample, sequenced in a study of graft-versus-host responses after intestinal transplantation. Method: immunoSEQ multiplex PCR; TCRdb's copy keeps in-frame clones and lacks some. The data contain approximately 8,200 clones, 95% to 98% of them singletons. The source was PBMCs, collected 23 days after intestinal transplant. The receptor source for this set is a human patient who received an intestinal transplant, so some T cells may come from the graft donor.

The chain couples TRBV30 to TRBJ1-2, with a possible D match to TRBD1 (6 bases). The V and J ends lost 6 bases and 8 bases respectively, with 22 bases between them. Germline V gives CDR1 GTSNPN, CDR2 SVGIG (reference sequence). The CDR3 runs to 14 residues. The CDR3 is CACLTGHPDGGYTF. DNA for the CDR3: TGTGCCTGTCTCACGGGACACCCTGATGGGGGCTACACCTTC.

The V and J genes are TRBV30 and TRBJ2-2; the match to TRBD2 covers 8 bases. The CDR3 runs 14 residues. Trimming at V came to 5 bases and at J to 1 base, leaving 3 bases not matched to a gene. Germline V CDR1 and CDR2: GTSNPN, SVGIG (reference sequence). The chain's CDR3 is CAWLAGLNTGELFF. The CDR3 nucleotides are TGTGCCTGGTTAGCGGGACTGAACACCGGGGAGCTGTTTTTT.

This clone has just one count. The J gene is TRBJ2-7, the V gene TRBV5-4; D is uncertain. In germline, CDR1 is SGHNT, CDR2 YYREEE (reference sequence). Between the trimmed V and J ends, which lost 3 bases and 2 bases, there was a span of 6 bases. This CDR3 spans 12 amino acids. Written as DNA, the CDR3 is TGTGCCAGCAGCTCCTCGGCCTACGAGCAGTACTTC. Translating it yields CASSSSAYEQYF. Full variable domain (missing parts from reference TRBV5-4 and TRBJ2-7): ETGVTQSPTHLIKTRGQQVTLRCSSQSGHNTVSWYQQALGQGPQFIFQYYREEENGRGNFPPRFSGLQFPNYSSELNVNALELDDSALYLCASSSSAYEQYFGPGTRLTVT.

V is TRBV4-1 and J is TRBJ2-7; weak D call: TRBD1 (6 bases). This CDR3 comprises 15 residues. CDR1 MGHRA and CDR2 YSYEKL come from the germline V gene. Trimming shortened V by 4 bases and J by 5 bases, and 18 bases separated the two germline ends. The CDR3 sequence: CASSPVPQGFDEQYF. CDR3 sequence (DNA): TGCGCCAGCAGCCCCGTCCCCCAGGGGTTCGACGAGCAGTACTTC.

The chain couples TRBV6-5 to TRBJ1-1; no definite D call. CDR3 size: 10 residues. The V end lost 10 bases, the J end lost 7 bases, and 10 bases lay between the germline ends. Germline loops: CDR1 MNHEY, CDR2 SVGAGI. Here the CDR3 reads CAIIKSEAFF. As DNA, the CDR3 is TGTGCCATCATAAAGAGTGAAGCTTTCTTT.

This clone was recorded once. The chain combines TRBV7-3 with TRBJ1-1; tentative D call: TRBD1 (5 bases). Germline V gene lookup returns CDR1 SGHTA and CDR2 FQGTGA. This CDR3 spans 17 amino acids. Deletions cut 1 base from V and 1 base from J, with 16 bases between. CDR3 sequence: CASSLIRGSGKNTEAFF. The DNA for the CDR3 is TGTGCCAGCAGCTTAATTAGGGGTTCAGGGAAGAACACTGAAGCTTTCTTT.

The rearrangement links TRBV13 to TRBJ2-2, with D tentatively TRBD2 (5 bases). The ends were cut back, 0 bases at V and 4 bases at J, with 12 bases in the middle. This CDR3 region has 16 residues. Germline lookup yields CDR1 PRHDT and CDR2 FYEKMQ (reference sequence). CDR3 nucleotide sequence: TGTGCCAGCAGCTTAGGGCTAGCACGCGGCACCGGGGAGCTGTTTTTT. This codes for CASSLGLARGTGELFF.